A single count supports the clone carrying this T cell receptor (beta chain). Its specificity is not known. The Oncomine TCR Beta short-read assay generated sequence data from the DNA of cultured CD4+ T cells. MiXCR, run by TCRdb on the PCR reads, gives a single entry per CDR3 protein. The sample has about 15,000 distinct CDR3 sequences, approximately 63% seen once. Treatment reported: approximately nine-day PBMC culture with coronavirus spike peptide pools or control peptides (ViraFEST assay). Cultures of PBMCs, more than 1.5 million per well, were set up with 10 IU/ml IL-2 and about 9.7 ug/ml peptide pools. This entry belongs to a study of vaccination and CD4 T cells after COVID-19. Study summary: Median time from second vaccine dose to sampling was 60 to 80 days (14 to 241).

V dropped 6 bases and J dropped 3 bases, with 13 bases sitting between them. The CDR3 totals 14 residues. In germline, CDR1 is SEHNR, CDR2 FQNEAQ (reference sequence). General study points: Among those convalescent, a median around 87% of reactive clones emerged solely post-vaccination.

The specimen sequenced was CD4+ T cells from blood, cultured in vitro. The chain recombines TRBV7-9 with TRBJ2-3; D could derive from TRBD1 or TRBD2 (5 bases each). This TCR was sampled from a human donor who had recovered from COVID-19. This CDR3 is CASSWGRRTDTQYF. The CDR3 DNA reads as TGTGCCAGCAGTTGGGGACGAAGGACAGATACGCAGTATTTT.